This TCR beta chain originates from a study of T-cell reconstitution after alpha-beta-depleted transplantation in children. Unique molecular identifiers were used to barcode this TCRbeta library. TCRdb reprocessed the PCR reads via MiXCR and lists one record per CDR3 protein. Of around 600,000 distinct CDR3 sequences listed, roughly 10% are singletons. This clonotype has only a few counts. V was pared by 1 base and J by 0 bases, with 11 bases between. The V gene's germline CDR1 is SEHNR and CDR2 FQNEAQ (reference sequence). The CDR3 loop spans 16 amino acids. Sequences were derived from PBMCs from the stem cell graft donor, sampled from the stem cell graft. This clonotype was sampled from a human donor who donated a stem cell graft to a child with acute myeloid leukemia. The chain combines TRBV7-9 with TRBJ2-3; the D call may be TRBD1 or TRBD2 (5 bases each). Here the CDR3 reads CASSLVGRRSTDTQYF. Here the CDR3 DNA reads TGTGCCAGCAGCTTAGTGGGACGGCGAAGCACAGATACGCAGTATTTT.